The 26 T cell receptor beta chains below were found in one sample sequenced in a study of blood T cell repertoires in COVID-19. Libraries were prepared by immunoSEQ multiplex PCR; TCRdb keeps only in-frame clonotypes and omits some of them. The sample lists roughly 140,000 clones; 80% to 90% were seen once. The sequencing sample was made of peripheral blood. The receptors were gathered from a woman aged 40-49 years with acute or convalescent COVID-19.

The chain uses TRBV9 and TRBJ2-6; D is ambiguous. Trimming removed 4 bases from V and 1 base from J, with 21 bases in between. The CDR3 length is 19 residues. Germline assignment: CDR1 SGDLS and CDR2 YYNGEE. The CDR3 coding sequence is TGTGCCAGCAGCCCGCCTGCTAGGCCCGGTTGGTCTGGGGCCAACGTCCTGACTTTC. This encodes CASSPPARPGWSGANVLTF.

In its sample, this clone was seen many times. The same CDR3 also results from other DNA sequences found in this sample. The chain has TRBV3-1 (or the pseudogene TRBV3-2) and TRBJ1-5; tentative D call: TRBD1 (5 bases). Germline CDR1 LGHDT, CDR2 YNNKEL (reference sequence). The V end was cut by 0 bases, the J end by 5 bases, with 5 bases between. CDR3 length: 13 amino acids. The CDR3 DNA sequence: TGTGCCAGCAGCCAAGAAGGGGATCAGCCCCAGCATTTT. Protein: CASSQEGDQPQHF.

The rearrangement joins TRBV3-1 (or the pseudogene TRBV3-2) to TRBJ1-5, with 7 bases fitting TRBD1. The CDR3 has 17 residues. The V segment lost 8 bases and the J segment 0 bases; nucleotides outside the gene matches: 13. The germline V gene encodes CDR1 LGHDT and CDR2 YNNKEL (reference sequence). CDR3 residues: CASCLRTGTYSNQPQHF. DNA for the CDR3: TGTGCCAGCTGCCTAAGGACAGGTACCTATAGCAATCAGCCCCAGCATTTT.

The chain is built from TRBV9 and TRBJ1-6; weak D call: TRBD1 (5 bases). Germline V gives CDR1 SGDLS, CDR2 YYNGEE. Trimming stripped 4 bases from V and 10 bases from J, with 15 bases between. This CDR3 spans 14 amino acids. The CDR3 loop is CASSSEGAQSPLHF. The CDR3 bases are TGTGCCAGCAGCTCAGAAGGGGCTCAGTCACCCCTCCACTTT. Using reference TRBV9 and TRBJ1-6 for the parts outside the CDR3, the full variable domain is DSGVTQTPKHLITATGQRVTLRCSPRSGDLSVYWYQQSLDQGLQFLIQYYNGEERAKGNILERFSAQQFPDLHSELNLSSLELGDSALYFCASSSEGAQSPLHFGNGTRLTVT.

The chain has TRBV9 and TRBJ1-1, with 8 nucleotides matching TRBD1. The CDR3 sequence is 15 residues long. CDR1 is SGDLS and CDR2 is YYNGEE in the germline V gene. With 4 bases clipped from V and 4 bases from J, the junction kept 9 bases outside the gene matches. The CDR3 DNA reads TGTGCCAGCAGCCCCAGGACAGGGTCGGGCACTGAAGCTTTCTTT. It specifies CASSPRTGSGTEAFF.

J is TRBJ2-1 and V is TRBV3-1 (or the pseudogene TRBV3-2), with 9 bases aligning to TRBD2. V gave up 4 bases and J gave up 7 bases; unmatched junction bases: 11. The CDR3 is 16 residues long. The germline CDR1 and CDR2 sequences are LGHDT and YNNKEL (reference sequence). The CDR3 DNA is TGTGCCAGCAGCCCAACGTTAGCGGGGGTGGGGAATGAGCAGTTCTTC. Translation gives CASSPTLAGVGNEQFF.

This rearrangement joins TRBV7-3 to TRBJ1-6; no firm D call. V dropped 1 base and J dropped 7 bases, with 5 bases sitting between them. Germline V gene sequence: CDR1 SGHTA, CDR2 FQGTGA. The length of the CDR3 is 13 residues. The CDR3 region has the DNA TGTGCCAGCAGCTTAATACGGAATTCACCCCTCCACTTT. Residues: CASSLIRNSPLHF.

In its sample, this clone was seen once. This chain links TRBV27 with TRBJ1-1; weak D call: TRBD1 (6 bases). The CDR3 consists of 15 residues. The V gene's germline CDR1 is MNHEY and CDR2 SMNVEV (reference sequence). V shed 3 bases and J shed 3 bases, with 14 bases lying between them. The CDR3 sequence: CASSLWGPGDTEAFF. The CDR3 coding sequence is TGTGCCAGCAGTTTGTGGGGGCCAGGGGACACTGAAGCTTTCTTT.

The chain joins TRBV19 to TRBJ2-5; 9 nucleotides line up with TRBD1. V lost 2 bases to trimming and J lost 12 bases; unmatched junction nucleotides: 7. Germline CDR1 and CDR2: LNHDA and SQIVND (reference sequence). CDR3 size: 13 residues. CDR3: CASSISEGDREYF. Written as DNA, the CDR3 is TGTGCCAGTAGTATATCGGAGGGGGACAGGGAGTACTTC.

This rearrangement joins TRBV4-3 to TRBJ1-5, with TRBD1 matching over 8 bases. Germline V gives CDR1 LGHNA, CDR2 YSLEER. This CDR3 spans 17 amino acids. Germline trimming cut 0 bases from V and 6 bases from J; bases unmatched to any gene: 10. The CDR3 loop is CASSQDDRGVLSQPQHF. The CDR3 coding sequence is TGCGCCAGCAGCCAAGACGACAGGGGCGTTTTATCTCAGCCCCAGCATTTT.

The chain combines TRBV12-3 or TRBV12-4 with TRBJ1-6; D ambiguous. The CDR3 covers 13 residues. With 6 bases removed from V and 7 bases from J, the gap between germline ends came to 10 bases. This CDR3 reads CASRLDGNSPLHF. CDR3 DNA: TGTGCCAGCAGACTCGACGGGAATTCACCCCTCCACTTT.

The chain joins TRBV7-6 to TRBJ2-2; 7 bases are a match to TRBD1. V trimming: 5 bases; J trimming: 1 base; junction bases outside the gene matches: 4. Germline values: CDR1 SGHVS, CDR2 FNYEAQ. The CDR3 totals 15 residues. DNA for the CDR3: TGTGCCAGCAGCCTGCGACAGGGGAACACCGGGGAGCTGTTTTTT. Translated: CASSLRQGNTGELFF.

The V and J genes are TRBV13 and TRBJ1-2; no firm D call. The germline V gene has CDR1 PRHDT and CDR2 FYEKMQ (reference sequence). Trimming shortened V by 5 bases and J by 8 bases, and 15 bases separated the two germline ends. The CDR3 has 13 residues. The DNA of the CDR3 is TGTGCCAGCAGCGCGGGGATGGGAGGCGGCTACACCTTC. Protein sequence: CASSAGMGGGYTF.

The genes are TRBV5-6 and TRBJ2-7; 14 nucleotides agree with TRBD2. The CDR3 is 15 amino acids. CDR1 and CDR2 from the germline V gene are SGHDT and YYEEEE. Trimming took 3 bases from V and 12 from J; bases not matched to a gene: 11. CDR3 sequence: CASSSVPGTSGSWYF. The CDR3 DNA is TGTGCCAGCAGCTCAGTCCCCGGGACTAGCGGGAGTTGGTACTTC.

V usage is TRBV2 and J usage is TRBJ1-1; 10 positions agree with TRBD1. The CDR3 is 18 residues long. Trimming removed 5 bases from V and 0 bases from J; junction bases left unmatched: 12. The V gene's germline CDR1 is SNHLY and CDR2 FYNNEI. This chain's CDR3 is CASSLRPGQGRMNTEAFF. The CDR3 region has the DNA TGTGCCAGCAGTCTAAGACCGGGACAGGGGCGAATGAACACTGAAGCTTTCTTT.

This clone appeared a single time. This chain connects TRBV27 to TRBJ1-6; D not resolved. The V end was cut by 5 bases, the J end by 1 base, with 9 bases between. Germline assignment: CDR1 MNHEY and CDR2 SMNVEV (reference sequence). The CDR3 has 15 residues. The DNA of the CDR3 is TGTGCCAGCAGTGTTCTCCTGTCCTATAATTCACCCCTCCACTTT. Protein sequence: CASSVLLSYNSPLHF.

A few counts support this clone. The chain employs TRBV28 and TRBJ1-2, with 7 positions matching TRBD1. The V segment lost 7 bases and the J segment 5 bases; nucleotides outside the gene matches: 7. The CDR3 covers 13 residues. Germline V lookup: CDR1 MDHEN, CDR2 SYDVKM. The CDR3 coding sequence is TGTGCCAGCACCCGGGACAGCCTTTATGGCTACACCTTC. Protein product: CASTRDSLYGYTF.

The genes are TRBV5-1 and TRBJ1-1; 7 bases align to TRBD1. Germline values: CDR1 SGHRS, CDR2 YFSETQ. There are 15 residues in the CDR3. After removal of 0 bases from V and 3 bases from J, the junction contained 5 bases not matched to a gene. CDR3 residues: CASSLVGQKHTEAFF. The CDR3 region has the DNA TGCGCCAGCAGCTTGGTGGGACAGAAACACACTGAAGCTTTCTTT.

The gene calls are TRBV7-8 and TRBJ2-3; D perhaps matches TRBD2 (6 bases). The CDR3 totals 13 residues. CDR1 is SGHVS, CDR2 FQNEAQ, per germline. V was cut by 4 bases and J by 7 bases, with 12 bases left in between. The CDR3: CASSYPGGNTQYF. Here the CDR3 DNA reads TGTGCCAGCAGCTACCCGGGCGGGAATACGCAGTATTTT.

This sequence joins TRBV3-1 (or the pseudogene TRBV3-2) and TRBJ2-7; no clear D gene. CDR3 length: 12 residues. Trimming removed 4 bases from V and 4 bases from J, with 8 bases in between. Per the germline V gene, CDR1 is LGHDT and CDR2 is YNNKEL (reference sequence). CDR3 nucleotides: TGTGCCAGCAGCCCTTCCCTTTACGAGCAGTACTTC. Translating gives CASSPSLYEQYF.

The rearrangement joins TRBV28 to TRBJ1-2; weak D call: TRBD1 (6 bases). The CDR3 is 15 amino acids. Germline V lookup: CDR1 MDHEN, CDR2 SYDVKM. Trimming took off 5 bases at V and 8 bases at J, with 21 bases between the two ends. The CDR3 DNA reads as TGTGCCAGCAGTGTGGTGGGACAAAATTTAGGCGGCTACACCTTC. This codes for CASSVVGQNLGGYTF.

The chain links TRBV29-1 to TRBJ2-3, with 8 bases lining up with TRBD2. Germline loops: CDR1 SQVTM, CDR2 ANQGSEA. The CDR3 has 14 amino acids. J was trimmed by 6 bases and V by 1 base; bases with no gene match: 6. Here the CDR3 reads CSVEVGAGVDTQYF. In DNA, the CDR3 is TGCAGCGTTGAAGTAGGAGCGGGAGTGGATACGCAGTATTTT.

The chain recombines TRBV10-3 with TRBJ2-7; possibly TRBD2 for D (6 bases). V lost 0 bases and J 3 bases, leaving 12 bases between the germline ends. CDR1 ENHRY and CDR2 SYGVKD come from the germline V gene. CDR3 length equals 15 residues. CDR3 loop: CAISESSGLNYEQYF. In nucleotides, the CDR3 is TGTGCCATCAGTGAGTCGAGCGGGTTAAACTACGAGCAGTACTTC.

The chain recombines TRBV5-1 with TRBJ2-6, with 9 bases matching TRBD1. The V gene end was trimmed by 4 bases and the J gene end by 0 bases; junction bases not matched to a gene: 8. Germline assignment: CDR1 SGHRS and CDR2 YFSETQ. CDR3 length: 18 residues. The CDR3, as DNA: TGCGCCAGCAGCATAAGGGGACAGGGTCGCTCTGGGGCCAACGTCCTGACTTTC. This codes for CASSIRGQGRSGANVLTF.

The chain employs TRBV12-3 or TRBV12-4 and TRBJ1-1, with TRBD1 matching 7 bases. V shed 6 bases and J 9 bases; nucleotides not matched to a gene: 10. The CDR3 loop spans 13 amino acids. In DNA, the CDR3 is TGTGCCAGCAGACGCGGGACAGTCAGAAAAGCTTTCTTT. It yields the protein CASRRGTVRKAFF.

CDR3 sequence: CASSLGTGDEGNQPQHF. The CDR3 DNA is TGTGCCAGCTCACTCGGGACAGGGGACGAGGGCAATCAGCCCCAGCATTTT. The chain employs TRBV18 and TRBJ1-5, with 10 bases that match TRBD1. V dropped 4 bases and J dropped 2; count of bases not matched to a gene: 8. This CDR3 has 17 residues. CDR1 and CDR2 from the germline V gene are KGHSH and LQKENI.